The rows below give T cell receptor beta chains drawn from one sample of a study of cytomegalovirus exposure and HLA in healthy donors. Clones were sequenced by immunoSEQ multiplex PCR, and TCRdb holds only the in-frame ones, with some missing. The sample contains about 220,000 clones, more than 65% of which appear only once. Source material: PBMCs. Receptors were obtained from a woman aged 25 to 39 in good health and CMV-seronegative. CDR3s include the opening cysteine and the closing phenylalanine or tryptophan. A D gene is named only where the DNA matches it firmly. Not every row has a clone size; where given, it reads once, few, many or a size class.

clone size	J gene	V gene	D gene	CDR3 DNA	CDR3 protein
-	TRBJ2-2	TRBV5-1	TRBD2	TGCGCCAGCAGCTTGACTAGCGGGGCGAACACCGGGGAGCTGTTTTTT	CASSLTSGANTGELFF
-	TRBJ1-4	TRBV6-1	-	TGTGCCAGCAGTGAAAATATACTAGCAACTAATGAAAAACTGTTTTTT	CASSENILATNEKLFF
many	TRBJ1-2	TRBV5-6	-	TGTGCCAGCAGCTTGCTAGGCTATGGCTACACCTTC	CASSLLGYGYTF
few	TRBJ2-7	TRBV11-3	-	TGTGCCAGCAGCCCGCGACAGGCCCGCGGATCCTACGAGCAGTACTTC	CASSPRQARGSYEQYF
-	TRBJ2-3	TRBV7-9	-	TGTGCCAGCAGCACCACTAGCATGAGCACAGATACGCAGTATTTT	CASSTTSMSTDTQYF
once	TRBJ1-1	TRBV5-1	-	TGCGCCAGCAGCTCCGGGTTGAACACTGAAGCTTTCTTT	CASSSGLNTEAFF
-	TRBJ1-5	TRBV19	-	TGTGCCAGTATGGGATTTATGGGAGTTGGCAATCAGCCCCAGCATTTT	CASMGFMGVGNQPQHF
-	TRBJ1-3	TRBV5-1	TRBD1	TGCGCCAGCAGCTTGGGGGGGACAGCTAGATCTGGAAACACCATATATTTT	CASSLGGTARSGNTIYF
once	TRBJ2-2	TRBV12-5	TRBD2	TGTGCTAGTGGTTTGGTAGCGGGGGGTTACACCGGGGAGCTGTTTTTT	CASGLVAGGYTGELFF
-	TRBJ2-1	TRBV30	TRBD2	TGTGCCTGGAGCGGGGGGACCTACAATGAGCAGTTCTTC	CAWSGGTYNEQFF
-	TRBJ1-6	TRBV19	-	TGTGCCAGTAGTGAGGGGGTGGGTTCACCCCTCCACTTT	CASSEGVGSPLHF
-	TRBJ2-7	TRBV6-5	-	TGTGCCAGCAGTGATAATGGGAGCCTTCGATATCGGTACTTC	CASSDNGSLRYRYF
-	TRBJ1-1	TRBV5-1	-	TGCGCCAGCAGCCCACAGGGCCGTGAGGCTTTCTTT	CASSPQGREAFF
-	TRBJ2-2	TRBV30	-	TGTGCCTGGACGAGAGGCGGGGAGCTGTTTTTT	CAWTRGGELFF
-	TRBJ2-5	TRBV5-1	TRBD1	TGCGCCAGCAGCTTACTGGACAGGGGACAAGAGACCCAGTACTTC	CASSLLDRGQETQYF
-	TRBJ2-3	TRBV2	TRBD2	TGTGCCAGCAGTGATTCCAGCGGGGTTAGCACAGATACGCAGTATTTT	CASSDSSGVSTDTQYF
-	TRBJ2-1	TRBV7-9	-	TGTGCCAGCAATAAAAGGCGGGACCCGAGCCACAATGAGCAGTTCTTC	CASNKRRDPSHNEQFF
-	TRBJ2-7	TRBV14	-	TGTGCCAGCAGCCAACCCCAGGACCAGGCAGGGTACGAGCAGTACTTC	CASSQPQDQAGYEQYF
-	TRBJ2-1	TRBV27	TRBD2	TGTGCCAGCAGTCTTTCCTGGACTAGCGGGAGTGTCAATGAGCAGTTCTTC	CASSLSWTSGSVNEQFF
-	TRBJ1-5	TRBV30	-	TGTGCCTGGAGTCAAGGGGCTGGGAATCAGCCCCGGCATTTT	CAWSQGAGNQPRHF
-	TRBJ2-5	TRBV7-7	-	TGTGCTAGCAGCTTACTACCCCAAGAGACCCAGTACTTC	CASSLLPQETQYF
-	TRBJ1-2	TRBV7-8	TRBD1	TGTGCCAGCAGCTACGGGACAGGGGGCGGCGATGGCTACACCTTC	CASSYGTGGGDGYTF
-	TRBJ2-1	TRBV6-1	-	TGTGCCAGCAGTGAAGCAGGGTCGCTAGGAGGCAATGAGCAGTTCTTC	CASSEAGSLGGNEQFF